Following are 25 T cell receptor beta chains from one sample sequenced in a study of blood T cell repertoires in COVID-19. TCRdb's table, derived via immunoSEQ multiplex PCR, lists solely in-frame clones and lacks some. Of 20,000 to 30,000 clones listed, around 87% are singletons. Sequenced: peripheral blood. These receptors originate from a woman in her sixties with active COVID-19.

The J gene is TRBJ1-4, the V gene TRBV27; D remains ambiguous. The V end lost 0 bases, the J end lost 0 bases, and 5 bases lay between the germline ends. The germline V gene encodes CDR1 MNHEY and CDR2 SMNVEV (reference sequence). The CDR3 is 15 residues long. The CDR3 region is CASSLSFATNEKLFF. The DNA of the CDR3 is TGTGCCAGCAGTTTATCCTTTGCAACTAATGAAAAACTGTTTTTT.

The chain joins TRBV5-6 to TRBJ2-3; D not certain. Germline lookup yields CDR1 SGHDT and CDR2 YYEEEE. The germline V and J ends were trimmed by 0 bases and 2 bases, with 16 bases remaining between them. This CDR3 spans 17 amino acids. CDR3 DNA sequence: TGTGCCAGCAGCTTGGGAATGGCCGAACCCCACACAGATACGCAGTATTTT. Amino acids: CASSLGMAEPHTDTQYF.

The chain has TRBV19 and TRBJ2-1, with 9 bases identical to TRBD2. Looked up from germline, CDR1 is LNHDA and CDR2 is SQIVND (reference sequence). The CDR3 length is 14 residues. The ends lost 7 bases at V and 9 bases at J; junction bases unmatched: 10. The CDR3: CASTWREGLREQFF. CDR3 in DNA: TGTGCCAGTACTTGGCGGGAGGGCCTCCGTGAGCAGTTCTTC.

CDR3 nucleotide sequence: TGTGCCAGCAGCGAGAGGGAGGATACGCAGTATTTT. It is translated as CASSEREDTQYF. The V call is TRBV6-5, the J call TRBJ2-3; possible D gene TRBD2, 5 bases. The CDR3 runs to 12 residues. V gave up 6 bases and J gave up 6 bases, with 10 bases separating them. Germline V gene sequence: CDR1 MNHEY, CDR2 SVGAGI.

This clone was recorded once. The chain uses TRBV19 and TRBJ2-2; 9 positions agree with TRBD2. V gave up 9 bases and J gave up 3 bases; unmatched junction bases: 8. CDR3 length: 15 residues. The germline V gene has CDR1 LNHDA and CDR2 SQIVND (reference sequence). CDR3 bases: TGTGCCAGCTCCCTGGGCGGGAGGGACACCGGGGAGCTGTTTTTT. It specifies CASSLGGRDTGELFF.

This clone was observed a single time. V is TRBV10-2 and J is TRBJ2-1, with TRBD1 identical over 7 bases. The CDR3 extends over 14 amino acids. The germline V gene has CDR1 WSHSY and CDR2 SAAADI. Germline trimming cut 9 bases from V and 2 bases from J; bases unmatched to any gene: 7. CDR3 residues: CARLGGRTYNEQFF. In nucleotides, the CDR3 is TGCGCCAGGTTAGGGGGCAGGACCTACAATGAGCAGTTCTTC.

The chain couples TRBV3-1 (or the pseudogene TRBV3-2) to TRBJ2-5, with D perhaps TRBD1 (6 bases). Trimming pared 4 bases from V and 2 bases from J, leaving 17 bases between. CDR3 length: 16 amino acids. Germline-derived CDR1 and CDR2 are LGHDT and YNNKEL (reference sequence). The CDR3 nucleotides are TGTGCCAGCAGCCTCATTTCGGGGCAGGGGCAAGAGACCCAGTACTTC. Translating it yields CASSLISGQGQETQYF.

The J gene is TRBJ2-5, the V gene TRBV27; a possible D gene is TRBD1 (5 bases). Trimming took off 6 bases at V and 4 bases at J, with 12 bases between the two ends. The germline gives CDR1 MNHEY, CDR2 SMNVEV (reference sequence). This CDR3 has 13 amino acids. This CDR3 is CASSRWGGETQYF. The CDR3 DNA is TGTGCCAGCAGCCGATGGGGCGGAGAGACCCAGTACTTC.

The genes are TRBV20-1 and TRBJ1-3; D not certain. CDR1 is DFQATT, CDR2 SNEGSKA, per germline (reference sequence). This CDR3 contains 11 residues. V lost 1 base, J lost 7 bases, and 5 bases lay in between. In DNA form, the CDR3 reads TGCAGTGCTAGAGTCCAGAACACCATATATTTT. This gives the protein CSARVQNTIYF.

This sequence joins TRBV24-1 and TRBJ2-2; possible D gene TRBD1, 5 bases. Germline loops: CDR1 KGHDR, CDR2 SFDVKD. This CDR3 has 16 amino acids. The V gene lost 1 base and the J gene lost 1 base, with 9 bases spanning the gap. In DNA form, the CDR3 reads TGTGCCACCAGTGATTTCCCCGGACAGAACACCGGGGAGCTGTTTTTT. This encodes CATSDFPGQNTGELFF.

The CDR3 coding sequence is TGTGCCAGCAGCTCGCCGGGACTTACCGGAGGAGGGGAGCTGTTTTTT. This translates into CASSSPGLTGGGELFF. The rearrangement joins TRBV7-6 to TRBJ2-2, with D perhaps matching TRBD2 (6 bases). Germline lookup yields CDR1 SGHVS and CDR2 FNYEAQ. V was cut by 4 bases and J by 8 bases, with 20 bases left in between. This CDR3 is built from 16 residues.

The chain links TRBV5-1 to TRBJ2-3; tentative D call: TRBD1 (6 bases). CDR1 is SGHRS, CDR2 YFSETQ, per germline. This CDR3 spans 15 amino acids. Trimming pared 0 bases from V and 2 bases from J, leaving 10 bases between. CDR3 in DNA: TGCGCCAGCAGCTTGGATGGACAGCCCACAGATACGCAGTATTTT. This sequence encodes CASSLDGQPTDTQYF.

V usage is TRBV28 and J usage is TRBJ1-2; possible D gene TRBD1, 6 bases. Germline V gene sequence: CDR1 MDHEN, CDR2 SYDVKM. V was pared by 3 bases and J by 4 bases, with 12 bases between. The CDR3 runs to 14 residues. The CDR3 bases are TGTGCCAGCAGTTTCCAGGGGTATGTCTATGGCTACACCTTC. Translated, it gives CASSFQGYVYGYTF.

The chain combines TRBV28 with TRBJ2-3, with TRBD1 matching 8 bases. V lost 5 bases to trimming and J lost 4 bases; unmatched junction nucleotides: 14. Germline V lookup: CDR1 MDHEN, CDR2 SYDVKM. There are 17 residues in the CDR3. The CDR3 nucleotides are TGTGCCAGCAGTCCACTTGGGCAGGGGGCAGGCGCAGATACGCAGTATTTT. This gives the protein CASSPLGQGAGADTQYF.

The DNA of the CDR3 is TGTGCCAGCAGTGAAGGGTCGGACTCAGATACGCAGTATTTT. Its translation is CASSEGSDSDTQYF. This chain uses TRBV25-1 with TRBJ2-3; tentatively, D is TRBD2 (5 bases). V was trimmed by 2 bases and J by 4 bases, leaving 10 bases between them. Germline V gives CDR1 MGHDK, CDR2 SYGVNS. The CDR3 runs 14 residues.

This chain uses TRBV27 with TRBJ2-3, with 8 bases aligning to TRBD2. Germline trimming cut 5 bases from V and 0 bases from J; bases unmatched to any gene: 7. This CDR3 has 16 amino acids. Germline assignment: CDR1 MNHEY and CDR2 SMNVEV (reference sequence). The DNA of the CDR3 is TGTGCCAGCAGTCACTATCTAGCGGGTAGCACAGATACGCAGTATTTT. Its translation is CASSHYLAGSTDTQYF.

The V call is TRBV13, the J call TRBJ2-7, with D tentatively TRBD2 (5 bases). Trimming cost V 5 bases and J 2 bases, with 10 bases left between them. CDR3 size: 13 residues. CDR1 PRHDT and CDR2 FYEKMQ come from the germline V gene (reference sequence). DNA for the CDR3: TGTGCCAGCAGCCGATCGGAGGCCTACGAGCAGTACTTC. Translating it yields CASSRSEAYEQYF.

The rearrangement links TRBV19 to TRBJ2-5; weak D call: TRBD1 (6 bases). The germline V gene encodes CDR1 LNHDA and CDR2 SQIVND (reference sequence). Trimming removed 6 bases at V and 5 bases at J, with 16 bases between. This CDR3 spans 14 amino acids. CDR3 in DNA: TGTGCCAGTAGCAACAGGGTGTCTCGGGAGACCCAGTACTTC. Its protein is CASSNRVSRETQYF.

The chain is built from TRBV19 and TRBJ1-5; tentatively, D is TRBD1 (5 bases). Trimming pared 1 base from V and 2 bases from J, leaving 12 bases between. This CDR3 has 16 amino acids. The V gene's germline CDR1 is LNHDA and CDR2 SQIVND (reference sequence). CDR3: CASSIGPPGGNQPQHF. CDR3 sequence (DNA): TGTGCCAGTAGTATAGGTCCGCCGGGGGGCAATCAGCCCCAGCATTTT.

The rearrangement links TRBV25-1 to TRBJ2-1, with unresolved D. Germline-derived CDR1 and CDR2 are MGHDK and SYGVNS. The CDR3 is 15 amino acids. With 4 bases removed from V and 5 bases from J, the gap between germline ends came to 15 bases. The DNA for the CDR3 is TGTGCCAGCAGTGGTGCGTCTTTCGCAAACAATGAGCAGTTCTTC. Its protein product is CASSGASFANNEQFF.

The rearrangement joins TRBV23-1 to TRBJ2-5, with D possibly matching TRBD1 (6 bases). TRBV23-1 carries the ORF label, with uncertain function. This CDR3 is built from 16 residues. V was clipped by 5 bases and J by 0 bases, with 16 bases between them. The CDR3 loop is CASSTTGRGNQETQYF. In DNA, the CDR3 is TGCGCCAGCAGTACTACAGGAAGGGGGAACCAAGAGACCCAGTACTTC.

Here the CDR3 DNA reads TGTGCCAGCAGCCGAAGCGGCGGCACAGATACGCAGTATTTT. It translates to CASSRSGGTDTQYF. V and J are TRBV7-9 and TRBJ2-3, with D perhaps matching TRBD2 (5 bases). The CDR3 totals 14 residues. Trimming left V 5 bases short and J 1 base short, with 10 bases between. The germline V gene encodes CDR1 SEHNR and CDR2 FQNEAQ (reference sequence).

V gene TRBV7-3 combines with J gene TRBJ2-2; D call uncertain. This CDR3 comprises 15 residues. V was clipped by 1 base and J by 4 bases, with 10 bases between them. CDR1 SGHTA and CDR2 FQGTGA come from the germline V gene. CDR3 DNA sequence: TGTGCCAGCAGCTTAAGAGTTGCTGGCACCGGGGAGCTGTTTTTT. Protein sequence: CASSLRVAGTGELFF.

This sequence joins TRBV21-1 and TRBJ1-1; no DNA check was done on the table's D call, TRBD1. TRBV21-1 is a documented pseudogene. CDR3 size: 17 residues. The CDR3 protein is CASSKVEGGVLDTEAFF. In nucleotides, the CDR3 is TGTGCCAGCAGCAAAGTAGAAGGGGGCGTATTGGACACTGAAGCTTTCTTT.

The chain is built from TRBV7-6 and TRBJ1-6; TRBD1 matches 10 bases. V was clipped by 5 bases and J by 10 bases; unmatched bases: 11. From germline, CDR1 is SGHVS and CDR2 FNYEAQ. The CDR3 is 16 residues long. The DNA of the CDR3 is TGTGCCAGCAGCGCAGACGTGGGACAGGGGCCGTCACCCCTCCACTTT. Protein product: CASSADVGQGPSPLHF.